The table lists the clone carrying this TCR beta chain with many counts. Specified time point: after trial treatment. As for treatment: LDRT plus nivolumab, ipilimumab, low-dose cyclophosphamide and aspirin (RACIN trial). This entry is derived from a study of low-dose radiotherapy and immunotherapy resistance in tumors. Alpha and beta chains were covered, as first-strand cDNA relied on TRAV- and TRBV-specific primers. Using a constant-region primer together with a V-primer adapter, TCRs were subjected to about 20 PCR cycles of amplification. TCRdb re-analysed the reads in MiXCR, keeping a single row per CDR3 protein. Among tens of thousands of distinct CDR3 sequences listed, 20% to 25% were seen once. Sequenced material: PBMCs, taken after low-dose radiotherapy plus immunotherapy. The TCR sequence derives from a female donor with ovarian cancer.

CDR3 sequence (DNA): TGTGCCACCAGTGACCGGGGACTAGCGGGGGGAGATACGCAGTATTTT. It codes for CATSDRGLAGGDTQYF. The J gene is TRBJ2-3, the V gene TRBV24-1; 15 bases fit TRBD2. The CDR3 totals 16 residues. Trimming took 4 bases from V and 5 from J; bases not matched to a gene: 3. The germline V gene has CDR1 KGHDR and CDR2 SFDVKD.